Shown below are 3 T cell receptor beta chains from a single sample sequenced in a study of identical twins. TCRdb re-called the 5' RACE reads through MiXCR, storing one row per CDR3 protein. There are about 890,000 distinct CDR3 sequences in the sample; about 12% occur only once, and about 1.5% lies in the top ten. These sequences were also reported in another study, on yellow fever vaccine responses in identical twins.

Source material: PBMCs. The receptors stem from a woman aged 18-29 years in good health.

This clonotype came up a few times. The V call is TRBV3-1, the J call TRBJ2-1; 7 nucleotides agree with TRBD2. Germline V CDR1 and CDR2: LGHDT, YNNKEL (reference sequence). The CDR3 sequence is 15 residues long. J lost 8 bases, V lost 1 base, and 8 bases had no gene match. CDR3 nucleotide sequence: TGTGCCAGCAGCCAAGGTCTACCGGGGAGGGATGAGCAGTTCTTC. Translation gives CASSQGLPGRDEQFF.

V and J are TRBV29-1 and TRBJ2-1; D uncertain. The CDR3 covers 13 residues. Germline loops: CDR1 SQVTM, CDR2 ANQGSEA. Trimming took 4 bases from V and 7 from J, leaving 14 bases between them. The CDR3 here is CSVVVGDLNEQFF. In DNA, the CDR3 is TGCAGCGTTGTAGTTGGTGATTTGAATGAGCAGTTCTTC.

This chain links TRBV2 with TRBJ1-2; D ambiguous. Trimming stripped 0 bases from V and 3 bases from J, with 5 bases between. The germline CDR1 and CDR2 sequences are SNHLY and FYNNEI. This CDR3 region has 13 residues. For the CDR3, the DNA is TGTGCCAGCAGTGAAGCGCTGGACTATGGCTACACCTTC. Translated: CASSEALDYGYTF. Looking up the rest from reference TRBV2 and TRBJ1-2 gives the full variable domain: EPEVTQTPSHQVTQMGQEVILRCVPISNHLYFYWYRQILGQKVEFLVSFYNNEISEKSEIFDDQFSVERPDGSNFTLKIRSTKLEDSAMYFCASSEALDYGYTFGSGTRLTVV.